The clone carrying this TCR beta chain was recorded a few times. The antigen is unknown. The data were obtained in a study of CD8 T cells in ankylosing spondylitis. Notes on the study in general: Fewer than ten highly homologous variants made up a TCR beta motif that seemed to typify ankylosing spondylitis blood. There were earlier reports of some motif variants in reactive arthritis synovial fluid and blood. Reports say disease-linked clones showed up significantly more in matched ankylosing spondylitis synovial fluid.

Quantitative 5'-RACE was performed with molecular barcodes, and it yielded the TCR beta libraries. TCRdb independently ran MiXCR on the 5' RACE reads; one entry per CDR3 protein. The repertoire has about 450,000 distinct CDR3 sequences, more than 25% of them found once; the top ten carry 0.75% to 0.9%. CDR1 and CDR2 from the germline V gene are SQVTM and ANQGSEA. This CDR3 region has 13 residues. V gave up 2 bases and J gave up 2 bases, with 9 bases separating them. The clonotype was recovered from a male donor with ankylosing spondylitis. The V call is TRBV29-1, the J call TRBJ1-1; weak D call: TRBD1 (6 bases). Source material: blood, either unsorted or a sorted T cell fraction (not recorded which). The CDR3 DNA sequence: TGCAGCGTTGAAAGGGGGGCTAACACTGAAGCTTTCTTT. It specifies CSVERGANTEAFF.